Listed below are T cell receptor beta chains from one sample, sequenced in a study of regulatory T cells in long-lasting Graves disease. TCRdb reprocessed the multiplex PCR reads via MiXCR and lists one record per CDR3 protein. The sample carries around 450,000 distinct CDR3 sequences, around a fifth recorded once. Specimen: peripheral blood mononuclear cells (PBMCs), collected when the disease was refractory, from a patient treated with antithyroid drugs. The receptor source for this set is a female donor with Graves disease. Both conserved end residues are part of each CDR3.

length | J | V | CDR3
18 | TRBJ2-7 | TRBV28 | CASSFPPADPDGGYEQYF
13 | TRBJ1-2 | TRBV25-1 | CASSSSPRGGYTF
14 | TRBJ2-5 | TRBV9 | CASSVGAAGETQYF
16 | TRBJ2-5 | TRBV12-3/TRBV12-4 | CASSLAQGIRGETQYF
13 | TRBJ2-7 | TRBV6-5 | CASSYSTPYEQYF
17 | TRBJ2-2 | TRBV11-2 | CASSNPLGQGSVGELFF
11 | TRBJ1-1 | TRBV12-3/TRBV12-4 | CASSSRVPAFF
15 | TRBJ1-6 | TRBV27 | CASSFVGGTAPPLHF
15 | TRBJ2-7 | TRBV28 | CASSFWTRSSYEQYF
16 | TRBJ2-1 | TRBV29-1 | CSVEDPKVNPYNEQFF
12 | TRBJ1-1 | TRBV12-3/TRBV12-4 | CASSLQHGEAFF
13 | TRBJ2-7 | TRBV27 | CASSSPGSYEQYF
15 | TRBJ1-5 | TRBV12-3/TRBV12-4 | CASTRAPWANQPQHF
15 | TRBJ2-2 | TRBV7-3 | CASSLDRGLDGELFF
15 | TRBJ2-7 | TRBV5-1 | CASSLLAGESYEQYF
19 | TRBJ2-1 | TRBV9 | CASSPGGDLSGGAGSEQFF